A selection of T cell receptor beta chains follows, all from one sample in a study of shared T cell receptors in the human thymus. The repertoire was sequenced with immunoSEQ multiplex PCR; TCRdb's copy has only in-frame clones and lacks some. The sample includes almost 550,000 clones, 75% to 80% seen only once; the top ten take about 0.013%. This sample also appeared in a second study, on human thymus T cells.

Sequenced sample: thymocytes. These receptors originate from a boy under three years old with a congenital heart defect. CDR3s include the opening cysteine and the closing phenylalanine or tryptophan. The order of the fields is clone size, V gene, D gene, J gene, CDR3 DNA, CDR3 protein. D genes are given only for firm matches. Clone size is given for some rows only: seen once, a few or many times, or a class if the clone is expanded.

>.|TRBV19|.|TRBJ1-6
TGTGCCAGTAGCTTTGGCAGGGGAGATAATTCACCCCTCCACTTT
CASSFGRGDNSPLHF
>.|TRBV27|TRBD2|TRBJ2-7
TGTGCCAGCAGCCAGAGCGGGAGGGCCTCCTACGAGCAGTACTTC
CASSQSGRASYEQYF
>.|TRBV30|.|TRBJ2-1
TGTGCCTGGAGTGTACCCCCGCTGACTAGGTTCCCCTACAATGAGCAGTTCTTC
CAWSVPPLTRFPYNEQFF
>.|TRBV6-4|.|TRBJ2-7
TGTGCCAGCGGTTTAGGGGGCGAGCAGTACTTC
CASGLGGEQYF
>.|TRBV4-1|.|TRBJ2-7
TGCGCCAGCAGCCAAGATGGTTCCTTAGGAGAGTACGAGCAGTACTTC
CASSQDGSLGEYEQYF
>.|TRBV6-1|.|TRBJ2-7
TGTGCCAGCAGGCAAGGAACTAGTCGGCCCATCGAGCAGTACTTC
CASRQGTSRPIEQYF
>.|TRBV4-2|.|TRBJ2-7
TGTGCCAGCAGCCAAGAGGACAGCTACGAGCAGTACTTC
CASSQEDSYEQYF
>.|TRBV6-5|.|TRBJ2-7
TGTGCCAGCAGTTACTCCCTCCCAGGGGAGCAGTACTTC
CASSYSLPGEQYF
>.|TRBV6-4|.|TRBJ1-5
TGTGCCAGCAGTGCCCCATGGGACACCGATAGCTTGGAAGGCAATCAGCCCCAGCATTTT
CASSAPWDTDSLEGNQPQHF
>few|TRBV28|TRBD2|TRBJ2-1
TGTGCCAGCAGTTTTTTAGCGGGAGGGCCACAGGGAGACAATGAGCAGTTCTTC
CASSFLAGGPQGDNEQFF
>.|TRBV11-3|TRBD2|TRBJ2-1
TGTGCCAGCAGCGTACCCCGCCTAGCGGGAGATTTACGCTCCTACAATGAGCAGTTCTTC
CASSVPRLAGDLRSYNEQFF
>.|TRBV30|TRBD2|TRBJ2-7
TGTGCCTGGAGTGTACCTCGGGCTAGCGGTTCCTACGAGCAGTACTTC
CAWSVPRASGSYEQYF
>.|TRBV9|.|TRBJ1-2
TGTGCCAGCAGCGCAGGGTCAGCTAACTATGGCTACACCTTC
CASSAGSANYGYTF
>few|TRBV12-2|.|TRBJ2-2
TGTGCAAGTCGCTTAGCGAGCGGACCCGGGGAGCTGTTTTTT
CASRLASGPGELFF
>.|TRBV27|.|TRBJ2-4
TGTGCCAGCAGTTTCTTAGGGCGGGATCCCCTAGCCAAAAACATTCAGTACTTC
CASSFLGRDPLAKNIQYF
>.|TRBV27|TRBD1|TRBJ1-4
TGTGCCAGCAGCCAATCCCGGACAGGGGTATGGGAAAAACTGTTTTTT
CASSQSRTGVWEKLFF
>few|TRBV28|.|TRBJ2-6
TGTGCCAGCAGTTTATGCGAGGGTCCTGGGGCCAACGTCCTGACTTTC
CASSLCEGPGANVLTF
>.|TRBV4-2|TRBD2|TRBJ2-7
TGTGCCAGCAGCAACGGGGGGACTGCGGGCCCCTACGAGCAGTACTTC
CASSNGGTAGPYEQYF
>.|TRBV4-2|TRBD1|TRBJ2-1
TGTGCCAGCAGCCAAGACCCCAAACCGGGACAGAGCATGGAGGATGAGCAGTTCTTC
CASSQDPKPGQSMEDEQFF
>.|TRBV27|.|TRBJ2-5
TGTGCCAGCGCTGGGACTTCTACATCCCTTAGGAAGGCCCAGTACTTC
CASAGTSTSLRKAQYF
>.|TRBV7-6|.|TRBJ1-3
TGTGCCAGCAGCCCGGGGTTAGTCTCTGGAAACACCATATATTTT
CASSPGLVSGNTIYF
>few|TRBV19|TRBD1|TRBJ1-1
TGTGCCAGTAGTTGCAGGGGGCATAGCACTGAAGCTTTCTTT
CASSCRGHSTEAFF
>.|TRBV5-1|TRBD1|TRBJ1-1
TGCGCCAGCAGGGACCAGGGGGCCAAGAACACTGAAGCTTTCTTT
CASRDQGAKNTEAFF
>.|TRBV28|.|TRBJ2-7
TGTGCCAGCAGTTCAGGACTGGCCAACTACGAGCAGTACTTC
CASSSGLANYEQYF
>.|TRBV27|.|TRBJ2-2
TGTGCCAGCAGTTTAGGGGAGGCCTGGGACACCGGGGAGCTGTTTTTT
CASSLGEAWDTGELFF
>.|TRBV4-3|TRBD2|TRBJ2-3
TGCGCCAGCAGCCAAGTAGCGGGAGCAGGGACAGATACGCAGTATTTT
CASSQVAGAGTDTQYF
>.|TRBV5-4|.|TRBJ1-1
TGTGCCAGCAGCCACTGCATGAACACTGAAGCTTTCTTT
CASSHCMNTEAFF
>.|TRBV5-1|.|TRBJ2-1
TGCGCCAGCAGCTTGGCAACGGGGGTCTACAATGAGCAGTTCTTC
CASSLATGVYNEQFF
>.|TRBV7-9|TRBD2|TRBJ2-5
TGTGCCAGCAGCTTGATTTGGGTAGCGGGTACACAAGAGACCCAGTACTTC
CASSLIWVAGTQETQYF
>.|TRBV30|TRBD2|TRBJ2-5
TGTGCCTGGAAAGACAAACCGGGACTATCAAACCCCGAGACCCAGTACTTC
CAWKDKPGLSNPETQYF
>.|TRBV28|TRBD1|TRBJ1-2
TGTGCCAGCAGTTTCCCGGACAGGGGGCGCGATGGCTACACCTTC
CASSFPDRGRDGYTF
>.|TRBV28|TRBD2|TRBJ2-1
TGTGCCAGCAGTCCAAAGACTAGCGGGAGAAGGAATGAGCAGTTCTTC
CASSPKTSGRRNEQFF
>once|TRBV7-2|.|TRBJ1-2
TGTGCCAGCAGCTCCGACGGGGGAGAAGGGCGTCTATATGGCTACACCTTC
CASSSDGGEGRLYGYTF
>few|TRBV4-3|.|TRBJ2-1
TGCGCCAGCAGCCAAGATGCAACTACTAGTACTGGTGAGCAGTTCTTC
CASSQDATTSTGEQFF
>.|TRBV5-6|TRBD1|TRBJ1-5
TGTGCCAGCCGTCCCGGGACAGTCAATCAGCCCCAGCATTTT
CASRPGTVNQPQHF
>.|TRBV5-1|TRBD2|TRBJ2-7
TGCGCCAGCGGAGGCGGGAGGTCCTACGAGCAGTACTTC
CASGGGRSYEQYF
>.|TRBV5-1|TRBD2|TRBJ2-1
TGCGCCAGCAGCCCGACTAGCGACCACAATGAGCAGTTCTTC
CASSPTSDHNEQFF